The 22 T cell receptor beta chains below come from one sample, sequenced in a study of beta chain features in type 1 diabetes. Study results and caveats: Moderate yet significant TCRB CDR3 shortening was seen in Type 1 diabetes patients in all four CD4+ subsets.

These TCRs' antigens remain unknown. Sequenced material consisted of expressed TCRB transcripts (all of the isolated RNA was reverse transcribed). The table came from immunoSEQ multiplex PCR; TCRdb's copy has only in-frame clones and leaves some out. Counted here are a few hundred thousand clones, roughly 14% occurring once; the ten biggest clones make up roughly 0.015%. The sample was naive CD4+ T cells from blood. The receptors here all came from a woman between 18 and 29 years old with type 1 diabetes.

This chain uses TRBV29-1 with TRBJ1-2; weak D call: TRBD1 (5 bases). CDR1 is SQVTM and CDR2 is ANQGSEA in the germline V gene. This CDR3 region has 13 residues. Deletions cut 4 bases from V and 2 bases from J, with 11 bases between. The CDR3: CSVVKGPNYGYTF. Here the CDR3 DNA reads TGCAGCGTTGTAAAGGGGCCGAACTATGGCTACACCTTC.

J is TRBJ1-4 and V is TRBV6-5; 9 positions agree with TRBD1. The germline V gene has CDR1 MNHEY and CDR2 SVGAGI. The CDR3 sequence is 15 residues long. V was pared by 7 bases and J by 5 bases, with 8 bases of the junction left unmatched. The CDR3 loop reads CASTTPGQGNEKLFF. In DNA form, the CDR3 reads TGTGCCAGCACCACACCGGGACAGGGAAATGAAAAACTGTTTTTT.

This clone appeared a few times. This sequence joins TRBV7-8 and TRBJ2-2; D unclear. The germline V and J ends were trimmed by 1 base and 6 bases, with 9 bases remaining between them. This CDR3 spans 14 amino acids. Germline CDR1 SGHVS, CDR2 FQNEAQ. The CDR3 DNA is TGTGCCAGCAGCTTAGGCCGGGTTGCCGGGGAGCTGTTTTTT. Residues: CASSLGRVAGELFF.

The chain combines TRBV5-6 with TRBJ2-3; 9 bases align to TRBD1. CDR1 is SGHDT and CDR2 is YYEEEE in the germline V gene. V lost 1 base to trimming and J lost 0 bases; unmatched junction nucleotides: 3. This CDR3 spans 16 amino acids. CDR3 bases: TGTGCCAGCAGCTTGCCGGGACAGGGAAGCACAGATACGCAGTATTTT. Protein: CASSLPGQGSTDTQYF.

This clone was recorded a few times. The J gene is TRBJ2-2, the V gene TRBV29-1, with D maybe TRBD2 (6 bases). The CDR3 totals 14 residues. Per the germline V gene, CDR1 is SQVTM and CDR2 is ANQGSEA. Trimming left V 4 bases short and J 5 bases short, with 14 bases between. Written as DNA, the CDR3 is TGCAGCGTTGTCGATAGCGGTCTAACCGGGGAGCTGTTTTTT. Translated: CSVVDSGLTGELFF.

This clone was seen a handful of times. CDR3 sequence (DNA): TGTGCCAGCAGCTCATTAGCGGGACCGTACAATGAGCAGTTCTTC. Protein: CASSSLAGPYNEQFF. The V call is TRBV11-2, the J call TRBJ2-1, with 8 nucleotides matching TRBD2. J was trimmed by 4 bases and V by 4 bases; bases with no gene match: 6. From germline, CDR1 is SGHAT and CDR2 FQNNGV. This CDR3 is 15 amino acids long. The full variable domain, rest sourced from reference TRBV11-2 and TRBJ2-1, is EAGVAQSPRYKIIEKRQSVAFWCNPISGHATLYWYQQILGQGPKLLIQFQNNGVVDDSQLPKDRFSAERLKGVDSTLKIQPAKLEDSAVYLCASSSLAGPYNEQFFGPGTRLTVL.

The rearrangement joins TRBV29-1 to TRBJ2-3; tentatively, D is TRBD2 (7 bases). V was shortened by 4 bases and J by 3 bases, with 11 bases between the two germline ends. The CDR3 covers 13 residues. Germline assignment: CDR1 SQVTM and CDR2 ANQGSEA. CDR3 loop: CSVGEGGTDTQYF. The CDR3 region has the DNA TGCAGCGTTGGGGAGGGGGGGACAGATACGCAGTATTTT.

In its sample, this clone was seen a few times. This chain uses TRBV5-4 with TRBJ1-2; D is possibly TRBD1 (6 bases). The CDR3 spans 16 residues. In germline, CDR1 is SGHNT, CDR2 YYREEE (reference sequence). The V end was cut by 4 bases, the J end by 5 bases, with 21 bases between. The CDR3, as DNA: TGTGCCAGCAGCGATACCCTGGCAGGACAGAAGTATGGCTACACCTTC. Protein sequence: CASSDTLAGQKYGYTF. Full variable domain (missing parts from reference TRBV5-4 and TRBJ1-2): ETGVTQSPTHLIKTRGQQVTLRCSSQSGHNTVSWYQQALGQGPQFIFQYYREEENGRGNFPPRFSGLQFPNYSSELNVNALELDDSALYLCASSDTLAGQKYGYTFGSGTRLTVV.

This clone was recorded a few times. The V gene is TRBV19, the J gene TRBJ2-1; TRBD2 matches 7 bases. Looked up from germline, CDR1 is LNHDA and CDR2 is SQIVND (reference sequence). V lost 1 base and J lost 12; bases outside the gene matches: 12. The CDR3 totals 15 residues. The CDR3 sequence: CASSIAPSGAWVQFF. CDR3 DNA sequence: TGTGCCAGTAGTATAGCCCCCAGCGGGGCCTGGGTGCAGTTCTTC. The full variable domain, completed using reference TRBV19 and TRBJ2-1, is DGGITQSPKYLFRKEGQNVTLSCEQNLNHDAMYWYRQDPGQGLRLIYYSQIVNDFQKGDIAEGYSVSREKKESFPLTVTSAQKNPTAFYLCASSIAPSGAWVQFFGPGTRLTVL.

The rearrangement links TRBV18 to TRBJ2-1, with 7 bases lining up with TRBD1. V shed 3 bases and J 4 bases; nucleotides not matched to a gene: 3. The germline CDR1 and CDR2 sequences are KGHSH and LQKENI. The CDR3 contains 14 residues. CDR3 coding DNA: TGTGCCAGCTCACCCAGGGACAGATACAATGAGCAGTTCTTC. Amino acid sequence: CASSPRDRYNEQFF.

The rearrangement uses TRBV19 and TRBJ1-5, with D perhaps TRBD1 (5 bases). This CDR3 is 14 amino acids long. Germline V gene lookup returns CDR1 LNHDA and CDR2 SQIVND (reference sequence). Trimming left V 9 bases short and J 0 bases short, with 12 bases between. This CDR3 is CASAQGYSNQPQHF. CDR3 nucleotide sequence: TGTGCCAGCGCTCAGGGATATAGCAATCAGCCCCAGCATTTT.

Only a few counts were recorded for this clone. V gene TRBV28 combines with J gene TRBJ2-3, with 8 bases lining up with TRBD2. There are 13 residues in the CDR3. V trimming: 6 bases; J trimming: 6 bases; junction bases outside the gene matches: 5. Per germline, CDR1 MDHEN and CDR2 SYDVKM. The CDR3 sequence is CASSGRAGDTQYF. The DNA of the CDR3 is TGTGCCAGCAGCGGGAGGGCCGGGGATACGCAGTATTTT.

There are a few counts of this clone. This chain uses TRBV7-3 with TRBJ1-2; the D gene is possibly TRBD1 (5 bases). Trimming took 5 bases from V and 8 from J, leaving 15 bases between them. Germline loops: CDR1 SGHTA, CDR2 FQGTGA. The CDR3 has 13 amino acids. The CDR3 DNA reads as TGTGCCAGCAGCCAGGAGGGGCTCAACGGCTACACCTTC. Translated: CASSQEGLNGYTF. Combining the CDR3 with reference TRBV7-3 and TRBJ1-2 gives the whole variable domain GAGVSQTPSNKVTEKGKYVELRCDPISGHTALYWYRQSLGQGPEFLIYFQGTGAADDSGLPNDRFFAVRPEGSVSTLKIQRTERGDSAVYLCASSQEGLNGYTFGSGTRLTVV.

This clone was seen only a few times. The chain links TRBV19 to TRBJ2-1; 12 nucleotides agree with TRBD2. The ends lost 6 bases at V and 8 bases at J; junction bases unmatched: 11. Germline V lookup: CDR1 LNHDA, CDR2 SQIVND (reference sequence). The length of the CDR3 is 16 residues. The CDR3 sequence is CASSTTSGSSSYEQFF. The DNA of the CDR3 is TGTGCCAGTAGCACGACTAGCGGGAGTTCGTCCTATGAGCAGTTCTTC. Using reference TRBV19 and TRBJ2-1 for the parts outside the CDR3, the full variable domain is DGGITQSPKYLFRKEGQNVTLSCEQNLNHDAMYWYRQDPGQGLRLIYYSQIVNDFQKGDIAEGYSVSREKKESFPLTVTSAQKNPTAFYLCASSTTSGSSSYEQFFGPGTRLTVL.

The rearrangement uses TRBV6-6 and TRBJ1-1; D is perhaps TRBD1 (5 bases). From germline, CDR1 is MNHNY and CDR2 SVGAGI (reference sequence). V shed 2 bases and J shed 4 bases, with 11 bases lying between them. The length of the CDR3 is 14 residues. CDR3 in amino acids: CASSYPDRSTEAFF. CDR3 DNA: TGTGCCAGCAGTTACCCTGACAGATCCACTGAAGCTTTCTTT.

The CDR3 protein is CASSLPGADEQYF. The CDR3 DNA is TGCGCCAGCAGCCTCCCAGGGGCCGACGAGCAGTACTTC. The chain joins TRBV4-1 to TRBJ2-7; possible D gene TRBD1, 6 bases. The germline V gene encodes CDR1 MGHRA and CDR2 YSYEKL. The CDR3 is 13 residues long. V was shortened by 4 bases and J by 5 bases, with 12 bases between the two germline ends.

This chain links TRBV5-4 with TRBJ2-5; 10 nucleotides match TRBD1. J was trimmed by 6 bases and V by 4 bases; bases with no gene match: 24. CDR1 and CDR2 from the germline V gene are SGHNT and YYREEE (reference sequence). The CDR3 sequence is 20 residues long. The CDR3 DNA sequence: TGTGCCAGCAGCACGTTACCGATAACTCCCGGGACAGGGGCGCTGAAGACCCAGTACTTC. Encoded protein: CASSTLPITPGTGALKTQYF. Based on the CDR3 plus reference TRBV5-4 and TRBJ2-5, the full variable domain is ETGVTQSPTHLIKTRGQQVTLRCSSQSGHNTVSWYQQALGQGPQFIFQYYREEENGRGNFPPRFSGLQFPNYSSELNVNALELDDSALYLCASSTLPITPGTGALKTQYFGPGTRLLVL.

This clone occurred a few times. The chain joins TRBV28 to TRBJ2-1; TRBD2 aligns across 11 bases. Germline lookup yields CDR1 MDHEN and CDR2 SYDVKM. The CDR3 spans 15 residues. The J segment lost 7 bases and the V segment lost 6 bases, leaving 8 bases of the junction unmatched. The DNA of the CDR3 is TGTGCCAGCAGCAATATAGCGGGAGGGAAAAATGAGCAGTTCTTC. Protein sequence: CASSNIAGGKNEQFF.

This clone was counted a few times. The V and J genes are TRBV28 and TRBJ2-2, with TRBD2 matching over 12 bases. Germline V gene data show CDR1 as MDHEN and CDR2 as SYDVKM. Trimming cost V 10 bases and J 7 bases; bases outside gene matches: 13. The CDR3 consists of 16 residues. In DNA form, the CDR3 reads TGTGCCACCCTCAGGACTAGCGGGACTTTCGGCGGGGAGCTGTTTTTT. Encoded protein: CATLRTSGTFGGELFF.

The chain links TRBV18 to TRBJ1-4; 8 bases are shared with TRBD1. The CDR3 is 14 amino acids. The germline CDR1 and CDR2 sequences are KGHSH and LQKENI. Trimming cost V 6 bases and J 7 bases; bases outside gene matches: 7. CDR3 in amino acids: CASSVDRVTEKLFF. The CDR3 DNA sequence: TGTGCCAGCTCGGTGGACAGGGTGACTGAAAAACTGTTTTTT.

This clone was seen only a few times. The chain's CDR3 is CASSVLAGNDEQYF. The CDR3 nucleotides are TGCGCCAGCAGCGTACTAGCGGGAAACGACGAGCAGTACTTC. The chain couples TRBV5-1 to TRBJ2-7; 10 positions agree with TRBD2. J gave up 5 bases and V 4 bases, and 6 bases lay outside the gene matches. Germline CDR1 is SGHRS and CDR2 is YFSETQ. The CDR3 is 14 residues long.

The chain employs TRBV29-1 and TRBJ2-1; tentatively, D is TRBD1 (6 bases). The V gene's germline CDR1 is SQVTM and CDR2 ANQGSEA. The V gene lost 2 bases and the J gene lost 2 bases, with 13 bases spanning the gap. This CDR3 is 15 amino acids long. CDR3 coding DNA: TGCAGCGTTGAAAGGGACACTGGCACCTACAATGAGCAGTTCTTC. Its protein product is CSVERDTGTYNEQFF.